One TCR beta chain is described in this entry. Germline-derived CDR1 and CDR2 are LNHNV and YYDKDF (reference sequence). CDR3 size: 11 residues. Unmatched junction bases numbered 2, after V lost 4 bases and J lost 10 bases. Profiling relied on immunoSEQ multiplex PCR, and the TCRdb table lists in-frame clones only, not all of them. The data hold about 120,000 clones, with 80% to 95% observed a single time. The sample originates from a study of T cell responses to AZD1222 COVID-19 vaccine. Sequenced material: peripheral blood, taken on day 0 of AZD1222 vaccination. The chain employs TRBV15 and TRBJ1-1, with 8 nucleotides matching TRBD1. The receptor was isolated from an adult in good health. For the CDR3, the DNA is TGTGCCACCAGCAATGGACAGGGAGCTTTCTTT. Amino acid sequence: CATSNGQGAFF.